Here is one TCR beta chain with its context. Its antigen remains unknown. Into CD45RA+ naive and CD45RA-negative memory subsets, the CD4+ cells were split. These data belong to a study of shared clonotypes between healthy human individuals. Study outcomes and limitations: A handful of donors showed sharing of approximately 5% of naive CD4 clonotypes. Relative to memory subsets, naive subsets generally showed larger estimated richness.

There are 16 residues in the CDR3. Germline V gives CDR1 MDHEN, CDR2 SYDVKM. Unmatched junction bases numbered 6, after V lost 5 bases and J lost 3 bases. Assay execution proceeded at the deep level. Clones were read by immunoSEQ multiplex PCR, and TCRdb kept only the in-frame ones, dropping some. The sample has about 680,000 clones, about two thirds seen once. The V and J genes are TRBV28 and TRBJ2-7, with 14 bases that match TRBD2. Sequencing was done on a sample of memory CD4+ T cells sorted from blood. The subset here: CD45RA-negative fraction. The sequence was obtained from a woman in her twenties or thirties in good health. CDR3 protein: CASSPGTSGSIYEQYF. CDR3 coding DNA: TGTGCCAGCAGTCCGGGGACTAGCGGGAGTATCTACGAGCAGTACTTC.